This T cell receptor (beta chain) originates from a study of T cells after yellow fever vaccination. Study-wide context: Researchers used SMART-Seq v4 Ultra Low Input to prepare fractions that had low cell numbers.

There are a few counts of this clonotype. The antigen remains unidentified. Germline-derived CDR1 and CDR2 are MGHDK and SYGVNS. Trimming took 1 base from V and 1 from J, leaving 20 bases between them. There are 19 residues in the CDR3. Researchers made TCR cDNA using 5'RACE template switching, and this step added a universal primer site and UMIs. TCRdb used MiXCR to reprocess the 5' RACE reads, holding one entry per CDR3 protein. Counted here are nearly 350,000 distinct CDR3 sequences, around 8.1% occurring once; the ten biggest clones make up about 16%. Points from the study as a whole: Most clones from primary vaccination were detected again post-booster (almost 98% CD4, approximately 90% CD8). Overall, a small share of clonotypes was seen in both CD4 and CD8 compartments.

This chain joins TRBV25-1 and TRBJ1-5; possibly TRBD1 for D (5 bases). The sequencing used PBMCs, collected approximately 40 days after the first yellow fever vaccination. The sequence was collected from a man in his late teens or twenties who received the YFV17D yellow fever vaccine. The CDR3: CASSESPPTPPGSNQPQHF. The CDR3 nucleotides are TGTGCCAGCAGTGAATCACCCCCAACCCCCCCAGGGAGCAATCAGCCCCAGCATTTT.